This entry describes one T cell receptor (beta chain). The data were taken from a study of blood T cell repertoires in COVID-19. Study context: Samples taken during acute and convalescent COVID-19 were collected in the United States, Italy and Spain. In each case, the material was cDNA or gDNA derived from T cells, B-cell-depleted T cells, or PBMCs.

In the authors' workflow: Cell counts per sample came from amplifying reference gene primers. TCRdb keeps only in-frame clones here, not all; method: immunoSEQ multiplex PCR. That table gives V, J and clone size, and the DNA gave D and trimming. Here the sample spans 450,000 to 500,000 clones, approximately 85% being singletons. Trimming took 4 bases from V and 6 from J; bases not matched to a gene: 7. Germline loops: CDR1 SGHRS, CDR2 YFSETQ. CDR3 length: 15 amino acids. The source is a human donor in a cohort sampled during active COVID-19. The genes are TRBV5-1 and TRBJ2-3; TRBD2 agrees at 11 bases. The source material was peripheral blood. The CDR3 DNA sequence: TGCGCCAGCAGCGGCTCTAGCGGGAGGACGGATACGCAGTATTTT. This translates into CASSGSSGRTDTQYF.